A selection of T cell receptor beta chains follows, all from one sample in a study of technical replicates of blood from a handful of donors. The table came from immunoSEQ multiplex PCR; TCRdb's copy has only in-frame clones and leaves some out. The data hold 75,000 to 95,000 clones, with about 95% observed a single time. Sequenced sample: T cells isolated from PBMCs. These receptors came from a human donor in good health. Each CDR3 is given with its conserved first and last residue. Size is omitted from some rows. Given values are once, few, many or a class for expanded clones.

abundance,v_gene,j_gene,CDR3aa
-,TRBV27,TRBJ2-7,CASSLGQGGSYEQYF
once,TRBV11-2,TRBJ2-2,CASSLSAGGPSTGELFF
-,TRBV30,TRBJ2-6,CACSGQPTGANVLTF
-,TRBV14,TRBJ2-7,CASSQVARALEQYF
-,TRBV5-1,TRBJ2-5,CASSLDQETQYF
-,TRBV9,TRBJ2-7,CASSAPHGGTGNYEQYF
once,TRBV30,TRBJ1-1,CAWGQGSTEAFF
-,TRBV5-4,TRBJ1-3,CASSLDRQGAGNTIYF
-,TRBV7-9,TRBJ2-7,CASSRRDFQYEQYF
-,TRBV11-2,TRBJ1-1,CASSLATVGRKTEAFF
-,TRBV29-1,TRBJ2-7,CRGPPEGKQGRDEQYF
-,TRBV27,TRBJ2-2,CASSLRRGTGELFF
-,TRBV4-1,TRBJ1-2,CASSLGQKYGYTF
-,TRBV4-1,TRBJ2-1,CASSQAAGVVVYEQFF
-,TRBV6-1,TRBJ2-2,CASTPHIDTGELFF
-,TRBV11-3,TRBJ1-1,CASSTDRLQSEAFF
-,TRBV6-1,TRBJ2-7,CAGSRSGGLYEQYF
once,TRBV28,TRBJ1-5,CASGGNKGVSNQPQHF
-,TRBV10-3,TRBJ1-6,CAISDLEALHF
-,TRBV6-1,TRBJ2-5,CASSSASGGQETQYF
-,TRBV4-1,TRBJ2-1,CASSQGTGLAYNEQFF
-,TRBV28,TRBJ2-1,CASSSTGDYNEQFF
-,TRBV12-5,TRBJ2-3,CASGLTLTGQGGTDTQYF
-,TRBV6-5,TRBJ2-1,CASSYSRDYNEQFF
-,TRBV27,TRBJ2-1,CASSLRGHNEQFF
-,TRBV6-5,TRBJ2-5,CASSYSGQKETQYF
-,TRBV7-9,TRBJ2-5,CASSISPETQYF
-,TRBV11-1,TRBJ2-1,CASSPLRDSTYNEQFF
-,TRBV11-2,TRBJ2-7,CASSLVAGNLYEQYF
-,TRBV19,TRBJ2-7,CASTWTGSSYEQYF